The present T cell receptor (beta chain) was sequenced within a study of low-dose radiotherapy and immunotherapy resistance in tumors (dated by TCRdb to between 2022 and 2023). For context, the study as a whole: In Cohort 1, each fraction delivered 0.5 Gy every 2 weeks, and the prescribed total PTV dose was 6.5 Gy. Randomization of trial participants into treatment groups was not performed. Aspirin 300 mg was taken orally once daily by patients for four cycles, starting on cycle 1 day 1. Nivolumab was administered intravenously as a 240 mg flat dose every two weeks, and ipilimumab was administered intravenously at 1 mg/kg every six weeks. Patients in Cohort 2 were given 1 Gy per fraction every two weeks, for a total of 13 Gy across 26 weeks. The translational analysis covered eight patients: three from the first dose cohort and the first five from the second dose cohort. Cyclophosphamide 200 mg/m2 was given intravenously every two weeks, one day before each radiation and immunotherapy administration.

The CDR3 has 15 amino acids, counting the end cysteine and phenylalanine. The DNA shown is the 45-base CDR3, in frame from base 1. Germline trimming: 6 bases from V, 3 bases from J; junction bases outside gene matches: 10. Based on the germline V gene (reference sequence), the CDR1 and CDR2 sequences are LNHDA and SQIVND. Sequencer: Illumina HiSeq 2500. To make first-strand cDNA, Superscript III was used along with a set of TRAV- and TRBV-specific primers so that both the TCRalpha and TCRbeta chains were covered. An approximately 20-cycle PCR with Phusion amplified the TCRs, pairing a constant-region primer with the adapter that was attached to the V primers. The isolated mRNA was amplified using the MessageAmp II aRNA Amplification Kit, with in vitro transcription performed for around 16 hours at 37 degrees C. The Dynabeads mRNA DIRECT Purification Kit was used to isolate the mRNA for TCR sequencing. Indexed Illumina adapters were added in a second roughly 26-cycle Phusion PCR, and the resulting products were purified with AMPure XP beads. The authors' pipeline ran thus. Custom Perl scripts were used to pool TCR sequences that encoded the same protein, to remove out-of-frame sequences, and to calculate the abundance of each clonotype. Any TCR sequence supported by only a single read was excluded from analysis. Shannon entropy, Gini index, clonality, richness, and the frequency of TCRs shared between repertoires were included as repertoire metrics. The public sequencing data were trimmed at Q25 with fastp and processed into clonotypes with MiXCR by TCRdb, which kept only in-frame beta chains. Entries are consolidated by CDR3 protein sequence, retaining the most common genes and DNA. None of the V and J calls come from the authors' own analysis; TCRdb made them. Recorded for this sample are 95,000 to 100,000 distinct CDR3 sequences; less than 25% of them occurred a single time. Of the sample, over 4% is held by the ten largest clones.

According to the study, the label for this sample's time point signals: after trial treatment. According to the study, the label for this sample's treatment or condition signals: LDRT plus nivolumab, ipilimumab, low-dose cyclophosphamide and aspirin (RACIN trial). The donors took part in RACIN, a single-arm, phase I, dose-escalation trial that combined nivolumab, ipilimumab, aspirin, low-dose cyclophosphamide and low-dose radiotherapy. To be eligible, a patient needed to have an advanced solid tumor that was TIL-negative. As for this clonotype: What antigen it recognizes has not been identified. Base qualities are missing; no much larger clone stands one base away.

The starting material was PBMCs, obtained after low-dose radiotherapy plus immunotherapy. The chain was built from TRBV19 and TRBJ2-5; 7 middle bases align to TRBD1. The sequence came from a male donor with prostate cancer. For the CDR3, the sequence is CASSSSSGGKETQYF. The DNA sequence is TGTGCCAGTAGCAGCTCCTCAGGGGGAAAAGAGACCCAGTACTTC. The reference TRBV19 and TRBJ2-5 proteins fill in what lies around the CDR3, so the full variable domain reads DGGITQSPKYLFRKEGQNVTLSCEQNLNHDAMYWYRQDPGQGLRLIYYSQIVNDFQKGDIAEGYSVSREKKESFPLTVTSAQKNPTAFYLCASSSSSGGKETQYFGPGTRLLVL.